The 18 T cell receptor beta chains reported below all come from one sample, sequenced in a study of technical replicates of blood from a handful of donors. The method was immunoSEQ multiplex PCR; TCRdb's version includes in-frame clones alone and lacks a portion of them. Among 55,000 to 80,000 clones listed, around 93% were seen once. The sample was T cells isolated from PBMCs. The source is a human donor in good health.

The chain is built from TRBV29-1 and TRBJ2-7; 9 bases map to TRBD2. CDR1 SQVTM and CDR2 ANQGSEA come from the germline V gene. After removal of 4 bases from V and 3 bases from J, the junction contained 4 bases not matched to a gene. CDR3 size: 13 residues. CDR3 residues: CSVGGGGSYEQYF. The CDR3 coding sequence is TGCAGCGTTGGCGGGGGGGGGAGCTACGAGCAGTACTTC.

The V call is TRBV4-2, the J call TRBJ1-2; D remains ambiguous. Germline CDR1 and CDR2: LGHNA and YNFKEQ. V lost 1 base, J lost 4 bases, and 22 bases lay in between. This CDR3 has 18 amino acids. The CDR3 DNA is TGTGCCAGCAGCCAAGGGCTTCAGGCCTCCCTGGAGGGCTATGGCTACACCTTC. This codes for CASSQGLQASLEGYGYTF.

The chain couples TRBV7-9 to TRBJ2-7, with D possibly being TRBD2 (5 bases). Trimming removed 3 bases at V and 4 bases at J, with 10 bases between. The CDR3 runs to 13 residues. From germline, CDR1 is SEHNR and CDR2 FQNEAQ (reference sequence). The CDR3 region is CASSLEDGYEQYF. Written as DNA, the CDR3 is TGTGCCAGCAGCTTGGAGGACGGGTACGAGCAGTACTTC.

This chain uses TRBV6-4 with TRBJ1-2; TRBD1 matches at 8 bases. The CDR3 consists of 14 residues. V lost 5 bases and J lost 4; bases outside the gene matches: 6. CDR1 is MRHNA, CDR2 SNTAGT, per germline. The CDR3 loop reads CASSSGGASYGYTF. In DNA form, the CDR3 reads TGTGCCAGCAGTTCAGGGGGCGCGAGCTATGGCTACACCTTC.

The rearrangement uses TRBV4-1 and TRBJ2-1; TRBD2 agrees at 12 bases. The V gene's germline CDR1 is MGHRA and CDR2 YSYEKL. The trim removed 3 bases at V and 7 bases at J, leaving 4 bases unmatched. The CDR3 covers 15 residues. The CDR3 region is CASSQTSGRVNEQFF. As DNA, the CDR3 is TGCGCCAGCAGCCAGACTAGCGGGAGAGTAAATGAGCAGTTCTTC.

This rearrangement joins TRBV9 to TRBJ2-2, with TRBD1 matching 7 bases. V trimming: 3 bases; J trimming: 5 bases; junction bases outside the gene matches: 7. Per the germline V gene, CDR1 is SGDLS and CDR2 is YYNGEE. The CDR3 contains 15 residues. In DNA, the CDR3 is TGTGCCAGCAGCGGAGGGGGACAGACTACCGGGGAGCTGTTTTTT. Protein sequence: CASSGGGQTTGELFF.

The chain links TRBV27 to TRBJ2-1, with 7 bases that match TRBD1. Germline V CDR1 and CDR2: MNHEY, SMNVEV (reference sequence). After removal of 4 bases from V and 4 bases from J, the junction contained 13 bases not matched to a gene. This CDR3 is 17 amino acids long. CDR3 residues: CASSSYRGVTLYNEQFF. The CDR3 region has the DNA TGTGCCAGCAGTTCATACAGGGGAGTCACCCTTTACAATGAGCAGTTCTTC.

The rearrangement uses TRBV5-1 and TRBJ1-5, with D maybe TRBD1 (6 bases). The germline V gene encodes CDR1 SGHRS and CDR2 YFSETQ. The CDR3 sequence is 13 residues long. The germline V and J ends were trimmed by 5 bases and 7 bases, with 13 bases remaining between them. CDR3: CASSQDSGQPQHF. The CDR3 DNA reads TGCGCCAGCAGTCAGGACAGTGGACAGCCCCAGCATTTT.

The rearrangement joins TRBV6-5 to TRBJ2-7, with 8 bases matching TRBD1. CDR3 length equals 12 residues. Trimming cost V 5 bases and J 6 bases; bases outside gene matches: 3. Per the germline V gene, CDR1 is MNHEY and CDR2 is SVGAGI. CDR3 loop: CASSPTGVEQYF. CDR3 bases: TGTGCCAGCAGTCCGACAGGGGTCGAGCAGTACTTC.

This clone showed up just once. The CDR3 DNA follows: TGTGCCAGCAGCCAATTAGCGGGTCGATCCTACGAGCAGTACTTC. The encoded protein is CASSQLAGRSYEQYF. The rearrangement joins TRBV4-2 to TRBJ2-7; 7 bases line up with TRBD2. Germline loops: CDR1 LGHNA, CDR2 YNFKEQ. The J segment lost 1 base and the V segment lost 2 bases, leaving 5 bases of the junction unmatched. This CDR3 has 15 amino acids.

The rearrangement joins TRBV2 to TRBJ1-2; weak D call: TRBD1 (6 bases). V lost 4 bases and J 5 bases, leaving 14 bases between the germline ends. There are 14 residues in the CDR3. The V gene's germline CDR1 is SNHLY and CDR2 FYNNEI. For the CDR3, the DNA is TGTGCCAGCAGTGCCGAACAGGGCTATTATGGCTACACCTTC. This codes for CASSAEQGYYGYTF.

The CDR3 DNA reads TGTGCCAGCAGCTGGACTCACAATGAGCAGTTCTTC. This codes for CASSWTHNEQFF. The gene calls are TRBV7-9 and TRBJ2-1; the D gene is possibly TRBD2 (5 bases). The CDR3 consists of 12 residues. V was trimmed by 4 bases and J by 5 bases, leaving 6 bases between them. Germline-derived CDR1 and CDR2 are SEHNR and FQNEAQ (reference sequence).

The chain uses TRBV29-1 and TRBJ2-7; 9 positions agree with TRBD1. The germline gives CDR1 SQVTM, CDR2 ANQGSEA. The CDR3 runs to 17 residues. Trimming cost V 5 bases and J 0 bases; bases outside gene matches: 14. CDR3 coding DNA: TGCAGCGTTCAACGACTCGGGGACAGGGAGACCTCCTACGAGCAGTACTTC. Amino acids: CSVQRLGDRETSYEQYF.

This rearrangement joins TRBV6-5 to TRBJ2-2; no reliable D call. This CDR3 spans 12 amino acids. Trimming stripped 6 bases from V and 3 bases from J, with 5 bases between. Germline V lookup: CDR1 MNHEY, CDR2 SVGAGI. The CDR3 DNA reads as TGTGCCAGCAGGTCCGACACCGGGGAGCTGTTTTTT. Translated: CASRSDTGELFF.

V gene TRBV4-3 combines with J gene TRBJ2-7; tentative D call: TRBD1 (6 bases). Germline CDR1 LGHNA, CDR2 YSLEER. The CDR3 length is 15 residues. Trimming took off 4 bases at V and 2 bases at J, with 15 bases between the two ends. The CDR3 region has the DNA TGCGCCAGCAGCCTGGACAGATTGGGTACCTACGAGCAGTACTTC. Protein product: CASSLDRLGTYEQYF.

V and J are TRBV14 and TRBJ1-2, with D hard to call. Germline values: CDR1 SGHDN, CDR2 FVKESK. This CDR3 is built from 13 residues. The V end was cut by 1 base, the J end by 8 bases, with 11 bases between. This chain's CDR3 is CASSQGGIGGYTF. The CDR3 DNA is TGTGCCAGCAGCCAAGGAGGGATAGGAGGCTACACCTTC.

The chain recombines TRBV29-1 with TRBJ2-7; tentatively, D is TRBD1 (5 bases). CDR3 length equals 11 residues. Germline V gene lookup returns CDR1 SQVTM and CDR2 ANQGSEA. The germline V and J ends were trimmed by 7 bases and 4 bases, with 11 bases remaining between them. This chain's CDR3 is CSARTNYEQYF. The CDR3 DNA reads TGCAGCGCCAGGACAAATTACGAGCAGTACTTC.

This clone was recorded only once. The CDR3 here is CASSSTSGSLWEQFF. The CDR3 nucleotides are TGTGCCAGCAGTTCAACTAGCGGGAGCTTATGGGAGCAGTTCTTC. The J gene is TRBJ2-1, the V gene TRBV6-5; 11 bases are a match to TRBD2. The CDR3 length is 15 residues. Germline-derived CDR1 and CDR2 are MNHEY and SVGAGI. Losses at the gene ends were 4 bases for V and 10 bases for J; bases not matched to a gene: 9.